This T cell receptor beta chain appears in the sequencing data of a study of PD-L1 blockade in urothelial cancer. Study overall: Men with urothelial cancer arising in the bladder made up about nine tenths of the roughly 29 patients. Blood was analyzed 3 weeks (second dose) and 6 weeks after treatment start. Blood-derived samples held a median around 140,000 T cells. Patients previously received 0 to 3 chemotherapy regimens.

Sequencing used immunoSEQ multiplex PCR; TCRdb keeps in-frame clones, though not all of them. The profile shows around 100,000 clones, over 75% of them singletons. The sequence was collected from a man between 50 and 59 years old with urothelial cancer. The input for sequencing was PBMCs, taken around atezolizumab (anti-PD-L1) treatment.

The CDR3 spells CASSEGTRANTEAFF. CDR3 bases: TGTGCCAGCAGTGAAGGGACCAGGGCGAACACTGAAGCTTTCTTT. This chain joins TRBV6-1 and TRBJ1-1, with D perhaps matching TRBD1 (5 bases). V shed 1 base and J shed 1 base, with 10 bases lying between them. The CDR3 covers 15 residues. Germline loops: CDR1 MNHNS, CDR2 SASEGT.